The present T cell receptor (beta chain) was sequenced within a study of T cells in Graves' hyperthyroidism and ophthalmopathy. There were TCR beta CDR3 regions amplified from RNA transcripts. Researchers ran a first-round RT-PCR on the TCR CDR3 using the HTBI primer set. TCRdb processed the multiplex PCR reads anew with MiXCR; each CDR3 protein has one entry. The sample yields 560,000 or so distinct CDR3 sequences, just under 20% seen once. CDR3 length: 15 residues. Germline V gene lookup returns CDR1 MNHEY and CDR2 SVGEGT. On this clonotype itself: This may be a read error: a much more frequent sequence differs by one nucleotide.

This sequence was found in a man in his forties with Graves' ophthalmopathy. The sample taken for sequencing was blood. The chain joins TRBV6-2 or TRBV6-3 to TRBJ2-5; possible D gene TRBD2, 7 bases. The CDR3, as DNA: TGTGCCAGCAGTCCCCTCGGGGGGCGGCAAGAGACCCAGTGCTTC. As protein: CASSPLGGRQETQCF.